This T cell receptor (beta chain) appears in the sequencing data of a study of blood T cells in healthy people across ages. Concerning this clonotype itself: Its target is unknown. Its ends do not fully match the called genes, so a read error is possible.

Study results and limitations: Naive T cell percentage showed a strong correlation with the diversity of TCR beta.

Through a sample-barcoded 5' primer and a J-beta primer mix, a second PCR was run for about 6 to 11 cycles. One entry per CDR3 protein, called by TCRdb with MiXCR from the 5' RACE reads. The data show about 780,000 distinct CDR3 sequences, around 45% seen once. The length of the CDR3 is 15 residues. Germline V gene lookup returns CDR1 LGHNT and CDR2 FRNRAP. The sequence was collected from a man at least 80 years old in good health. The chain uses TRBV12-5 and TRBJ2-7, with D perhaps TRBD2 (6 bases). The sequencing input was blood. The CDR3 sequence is CASGLAPSVYYKQYF. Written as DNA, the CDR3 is TGTGCTAGTGGTTTGGCTCCTAGCGTATACTACAAGCAGTACTTC.